This TCR beta chain derives from a study of glioma-infiltrating T cells. Overall study findings and caveats: Non-neoplastic patients had below-expected tissue-blood divergence, while all gliomas exceeded expectation. CDR3 overlap between tissue and blood was very small.

The V gene lost 4 bases and the J gene lost 4 bases, with 10 bases spanning the gap. Germline CDR1 is MNHNS and CDR2 is SASEGT. The CDR3 sequence is 14 residues long. This clonotype was found many times. The antigen is unknown. TCR alpha and beta CDR3 regions were amplified from RNA using iRepertoire nested multiplex PCR. One-step reverse transcription and amplification started from approximately 100-400 ng of tissue mRNA or PBMC total RNA. MiXCR, applied by TCRdb to the multiplex PCR reads, yields one record per CDR3 protein. The top ten clones hold around 18% of a sample with around 140,000 distinct CDR3 sequences, 35% to 50% of them seen once.

The receptor was isolated from a human donor with low-grade glioma or glioblastoma, undergoing nonglioma brain surgery, or in good health (not recorded which). The sequenced material came from glioma tissue, nonneoplastic brain tissue, or PBMCs (not recorded which). This chain links TRBV6-1 with TRBJ2-2; D perhaps matches TRBD1 (6 bases). CDR3 residues: CASSGGPVTGELFF. The CDR3 region has the DNA TGTGCCAGCAGTGGGGGGCCGGTCACCGGGGAGCTGTTTTTT.